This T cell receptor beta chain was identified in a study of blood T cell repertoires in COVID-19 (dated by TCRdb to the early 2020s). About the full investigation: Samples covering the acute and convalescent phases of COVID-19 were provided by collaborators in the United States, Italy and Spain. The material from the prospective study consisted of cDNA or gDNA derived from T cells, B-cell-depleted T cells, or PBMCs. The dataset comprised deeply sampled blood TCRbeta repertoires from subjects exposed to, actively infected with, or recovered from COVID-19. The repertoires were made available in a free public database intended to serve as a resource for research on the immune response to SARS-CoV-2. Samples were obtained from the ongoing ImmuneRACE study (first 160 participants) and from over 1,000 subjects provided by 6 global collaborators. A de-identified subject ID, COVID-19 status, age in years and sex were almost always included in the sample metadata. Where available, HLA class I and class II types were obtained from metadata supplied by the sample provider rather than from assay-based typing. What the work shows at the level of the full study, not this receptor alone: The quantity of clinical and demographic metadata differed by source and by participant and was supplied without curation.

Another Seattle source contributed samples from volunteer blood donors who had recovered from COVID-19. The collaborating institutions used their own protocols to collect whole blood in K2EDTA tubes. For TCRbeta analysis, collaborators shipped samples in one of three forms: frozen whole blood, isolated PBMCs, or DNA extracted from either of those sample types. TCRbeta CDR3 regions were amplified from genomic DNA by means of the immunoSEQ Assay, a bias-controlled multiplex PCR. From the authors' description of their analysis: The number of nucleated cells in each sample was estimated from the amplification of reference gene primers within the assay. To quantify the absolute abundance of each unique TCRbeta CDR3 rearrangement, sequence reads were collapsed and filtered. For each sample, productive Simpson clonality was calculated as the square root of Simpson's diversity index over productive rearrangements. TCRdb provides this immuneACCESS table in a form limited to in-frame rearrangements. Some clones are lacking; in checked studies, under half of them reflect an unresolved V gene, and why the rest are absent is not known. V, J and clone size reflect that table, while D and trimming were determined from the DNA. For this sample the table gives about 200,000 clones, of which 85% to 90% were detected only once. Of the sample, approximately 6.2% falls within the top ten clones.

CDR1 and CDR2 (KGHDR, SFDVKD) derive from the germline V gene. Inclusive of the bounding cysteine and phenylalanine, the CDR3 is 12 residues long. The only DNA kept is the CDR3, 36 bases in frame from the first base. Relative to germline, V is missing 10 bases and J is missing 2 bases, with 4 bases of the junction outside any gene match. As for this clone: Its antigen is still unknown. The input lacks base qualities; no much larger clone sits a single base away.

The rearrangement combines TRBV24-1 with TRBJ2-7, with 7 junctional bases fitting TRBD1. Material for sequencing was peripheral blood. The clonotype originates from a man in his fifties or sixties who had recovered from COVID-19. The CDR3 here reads CATRDRAYEQYF. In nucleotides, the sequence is TGTGCCACTAGAGACAGGGCCTACGAGCAGTACTTC.